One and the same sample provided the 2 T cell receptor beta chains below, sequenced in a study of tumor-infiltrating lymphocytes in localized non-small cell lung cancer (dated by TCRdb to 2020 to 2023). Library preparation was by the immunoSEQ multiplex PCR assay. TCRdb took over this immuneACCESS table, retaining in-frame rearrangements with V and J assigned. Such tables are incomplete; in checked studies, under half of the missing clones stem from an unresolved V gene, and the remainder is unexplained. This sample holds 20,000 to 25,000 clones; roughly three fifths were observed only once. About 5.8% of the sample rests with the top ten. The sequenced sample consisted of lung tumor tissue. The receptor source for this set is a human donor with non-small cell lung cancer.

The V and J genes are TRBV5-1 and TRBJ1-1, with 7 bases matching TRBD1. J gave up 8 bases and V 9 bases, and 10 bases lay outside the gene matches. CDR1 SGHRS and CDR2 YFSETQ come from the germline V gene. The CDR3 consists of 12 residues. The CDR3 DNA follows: TGCGCCACCTCCCTTGGGGGACAGGAAGCTTTCTTT. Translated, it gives CATSLGGQEAFF.

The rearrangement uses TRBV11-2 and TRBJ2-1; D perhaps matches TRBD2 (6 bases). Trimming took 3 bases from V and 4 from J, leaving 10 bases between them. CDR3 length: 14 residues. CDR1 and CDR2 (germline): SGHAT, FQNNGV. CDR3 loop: CASSLGGKYNEQFF. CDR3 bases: TGTGCCAGCAGCTTGGGCGGGAAGTACAATGAGCAGTTCTTC. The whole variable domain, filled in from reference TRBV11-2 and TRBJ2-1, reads EAGVAQSPRYKIIEKRQSVAFWCNPISGHATLYWYQQILGQGPKLLIQFQNNGVVDDSQLPKDRFSAERLKGVDSTLKIQPAKLEDSAVYLCASSLGGKYNEQFFGPGTRLTVL.